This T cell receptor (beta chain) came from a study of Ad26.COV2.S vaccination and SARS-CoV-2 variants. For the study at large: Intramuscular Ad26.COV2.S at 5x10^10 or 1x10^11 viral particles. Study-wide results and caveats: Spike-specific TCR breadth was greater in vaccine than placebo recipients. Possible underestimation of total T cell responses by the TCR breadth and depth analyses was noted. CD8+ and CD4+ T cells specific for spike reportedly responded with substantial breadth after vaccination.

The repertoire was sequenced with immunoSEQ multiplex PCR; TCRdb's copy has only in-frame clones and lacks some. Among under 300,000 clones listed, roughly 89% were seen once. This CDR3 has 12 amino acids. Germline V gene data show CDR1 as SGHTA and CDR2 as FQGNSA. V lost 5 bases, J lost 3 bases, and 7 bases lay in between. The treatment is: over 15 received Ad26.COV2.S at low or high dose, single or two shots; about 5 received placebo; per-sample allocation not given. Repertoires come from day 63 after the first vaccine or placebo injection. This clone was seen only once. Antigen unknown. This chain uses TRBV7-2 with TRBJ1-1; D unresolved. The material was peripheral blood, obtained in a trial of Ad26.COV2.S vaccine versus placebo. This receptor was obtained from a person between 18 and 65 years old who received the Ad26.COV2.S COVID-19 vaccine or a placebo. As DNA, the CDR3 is TGTGCCAGCAGCCGAAGCGACACTGAAGCTTTCTTT. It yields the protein CASSRSDTEAFF.